This TCR beta chain originates from a study of human thymus T cells. Generated by immunoSEQ multiplex PCR, the TCRdb table keeps only in-frame clones and is missing some. The table includes roughly 120,000 clones, around 96% detected once. Corrective cardiac surgery supplied the resected thymus tissue. V shed 3 bases and J 6 bases; nucleotides not matched to a gene: 11. Germline assignment: CDR1 MDHEN and CDR2 SYDVKM. The CDR3 has 17 amino acids. Sequenced input: thymus tissue. The rearrangement joins TRBV28 to TRBJ2-2, with TRBD1 identical over 9 bases. This sequence originates from a boy under three years old with a congenital heart defect but otherwise immunologically healthy. This CDR3 is CASSFLPGQGRSGELFF. In DNA, the CDR3 is TGTGCCAGCAGTTTCTTACCGGGACAGGGTAGATCCGGGGAGCTGTTTTTT.